The 10 T cell receptor beta chains presented below share a single source sample, sequenced in a study of blood T cell repertoires in COVID-19. Some clones are missing from TCRdb's copy, which holds only in-frame ones; the method was immunoSEQ multiplex PCR. This sample has fewer than 250,000 clones, with 83% found just once. Material: peripheral blood. The receptor set was obtained from a woman in her seventies with active or convalescent COVID-19.

CDR3 sequence (DNA): TGTGCCAGCAGCACCCGGACTAGCGGGGATTACAATGAGCAGTTCTTC. This encodes CASSTRTSGDYNEQFF. The chain uses TRBV5-4 and TRBJ2-1, with TRBD2 identical over 12 bases. This CDR3 has 16 amino acids. Germline CDR1 SGHNT, CDR2 YYREEE (reference sequence). V lost 4 bases, J lost 4 bases, and 6 bases stayed unmatched.

The CDR3 sequence: CASSQEGLAGKETQYF. In DNA form, the CDR3 reads TGTGCCAGCAGCCAAGAGGGACTAGCGGGGAAAGAGACCCAGTACTTC. V and J are TRBV4-2 and TRBJ2-5, with TRBD2 identical over 13 bases. This CDR3 contains 16 residues. V lost 0 bases, J lost 3 bases, and 1 base stayed unmatched. Per the germline V gene, CDR1 is LGHNA and CDR2 is YNFKEQ.

The chain uses TRBV5-1 and TRBJ2-1, with 16 bases lining up with TRBD2. The CDR3 length is 15 residues. With 4 bases clipped from V and 9 bases from J, the junction kept 4 bases outside the gene matches. Germline assignment: CDR1 SGHRS and CDR2 YFSETQ. CDR3 region: CASSPGTSGGGEQFF. The CDR3 region has the DNA TGCGCCAGCAGCCCCGGGACTAGCGGGGGGGGTGAGCAGTTCTTC.

This clone was seen once. Other DNA sequences of this sample code for an identical CDR3. This chain uses TRBV12-3 or TRBV12-4 with TRBJ2-7; TRBD1 matches 9 bases. V was pared by 3 bases and J by 3 bases, with 0 bases of the junction left unmatched. The CDR3 has 13 amino acids. The CDR3 protein is CASSLGQGYEQYF. Here the CDR3 DNA reads TGTGCCAGCAGTTTGGGACAGGGCTACGAGCAGTACTTC.

V gene TRBV2 combines with J gene TRBJ1-6; a weak D match, TRBD1 (6 bases). Germline CDR1 reads SNHLY; CDR2 reads FYNNEI. The V end was cut by 5 bases, the J end by 5 bases, with 13 bases between. This CDR3 comprises 15 residues. CDR3 DNA sequence: TGTGCCAGCAGTCTAGAGGGGGGGGATAATTCACCCCTCCACTTT. Protein: CASSLEGGDNSPLHF.

This chain uses TRBV28 with TRBJ2-2; D possibly corresponds to TRBD1 (6 bases). Between the trimmed V and J ends, which lost 6 bases and 2 bases, there was a span of 10 bases. CDR1 and CDR2 from the germline V gene are MDHEN and SYDVKM. This CDR3 contains 14 residues. The CDR3 spells CASRWTVNTGELFF. For the CDR3, the DNA is TGTGCCAGCAGATGGACAGTTAACACCGGGGAGCTGTTTTTT.

The V call is TRBV2, the J call TRBJ1-5, with D tentatively TRBD1 (6 bases). Germline V gene lookup returns CDR1 SNHLY and CDR2 FYNNEI. V lost 4 bases and J lost 4, with 11 bases in between. The CDR3 covers 14 residues. The CDR3 here is CASSAGQLNQPQHF. The CDR3 DNA is TGTGCCAGCAGTGCCGGACAGCTAAATCAGCCCCAGCATTTT. The full variable domain, completed using reference TRBV2 and TRBJ1-5, is EPEVTQTPSHQVTQMGQEVILRCVPISNHLYFYWYRQILGQKVEFLVSFYNNEISEKSEIFDDQFSVERPDGSNFTLKIRSTKLEDSAMYFCASSAGQLNQPQHFGDGTRLSIL.

This clone is a singleton in its sample. In DNA, the CDR3 is TGTGCCAGCAGCTTGCCTAGCGGGGCCCAAGAGACCCAGTACTTC. Translated, it gives CASSLPSGAQETQYF. The V call is TRBV5-4, the J call TRBJ2-5; 9 bases match TRBD2. V lost 1 base and J lost 1; bases outside the gene matches: 2. The CDR3 contains 15 residues. Germline CDR1 is SGHNT and CDR2 is YYREEE (reference sequence).

A word on this clone: At the DNA level, this CDR3 is encoded by other sequences in the same sample as well. The chain has TRBV28 and TRBJ1-2; TRBD1 agrees at 7 bases. Germline CDR1 and CDR2: MDHEN and SYDVKM. With 3 bases clipped from V and 4 bases from J, the junction kept 2 bases outside the gene matches. This CDR3 is built from 13 residues. The CDR3 nucleotides read TGTGCCAGCAGTTTGGGACAGAGCTATGGCTACACCTTC. Translation gives CASSLGQSYGYTF.

The rearrangement joins TRBV20-1 to TRBJ2-5; D may be TRBD1 (5 bases). The CDR3 is 11 amino acids. The germline V gene encodes CDR1 DFQATT and CDR2 SNEGSKA (reference sequence). Trimming removed 6 bases at V and 5 bases at J, with 10 bases between. The CDR3 bases are TGCAGTGCCGCCAGGGCGGAGACCCAGTACTTC. It is translated as CSAARAETQYF.